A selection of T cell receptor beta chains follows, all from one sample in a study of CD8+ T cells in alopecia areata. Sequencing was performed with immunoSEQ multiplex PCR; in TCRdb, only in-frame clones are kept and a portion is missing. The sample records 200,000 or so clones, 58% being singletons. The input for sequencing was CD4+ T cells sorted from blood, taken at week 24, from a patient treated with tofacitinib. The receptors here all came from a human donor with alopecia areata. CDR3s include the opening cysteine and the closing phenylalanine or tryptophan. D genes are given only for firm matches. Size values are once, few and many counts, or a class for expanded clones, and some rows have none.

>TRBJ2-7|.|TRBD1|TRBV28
CASSIGTVSGEQYF
TGTGCCAGCAGTATCGGGACAGTTTCTGGCGAGCAGTACTTC
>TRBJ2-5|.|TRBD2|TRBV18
CASSGLAGIQETQYF
TGTGCCAGCTCAGGCTTAGCGGGAATACAAGAGACCCAGTACTTC
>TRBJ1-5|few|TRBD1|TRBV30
CACSTGTVNQPQHF
TGTGCCTGTTCCACCGGGACAGTCAATCAGCCCCAGCATTTT
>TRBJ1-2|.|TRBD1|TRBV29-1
CSVDATGGAYYGYTF
TGCAGCGTTGATGCGACAGGGGGCGCGTATTATGGCTACACCTTC
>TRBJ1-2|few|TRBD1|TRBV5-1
CASSLRGGDGYTF
TGCGCCAGCAGCTTGAGAGGGGGCGATGGCTACACCTTC
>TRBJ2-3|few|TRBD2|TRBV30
CACSPGSGTSTDTQYF
TGTGCCTGTAGCCCTGGTAGCGGGACTAGCACAGATACGCAGTATTTT
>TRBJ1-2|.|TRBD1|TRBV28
CASSSSSRDSYGYTF
TGTGCCAGCAGTTCATCCAGCCGGGACAGCTATGGCTACACCTTC
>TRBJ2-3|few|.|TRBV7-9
CASSLKGRGTDTQYF
TGTGCCAGCAGCTTAAAGGGCAGGGGCACAGATACGCAGTATTTT
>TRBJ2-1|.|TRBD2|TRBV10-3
CATGLAGANEQFF
TGTGCCACAGGACTAGCGGGAGCCAATGAGCAGTTCTTC
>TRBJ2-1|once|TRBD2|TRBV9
CASSVDPSGRGYNEQFF
TGTGCCAGCAGCGTAGACCCTAGCGGGAGGGGATACAATGAGCAGTTCTTC
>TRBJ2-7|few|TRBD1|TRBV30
CAWRRDREPYEQYF
TGTGCCTGGAGGCGGGACAGGGAACCCTACGAGCAGTACTTC
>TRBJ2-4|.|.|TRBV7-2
CASSLKRENIQYF
TGTGCCAGCAGCTTAAAGAGGGAGAACATTCAGTACTTC
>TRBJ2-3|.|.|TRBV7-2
CASSPRGTDTQYF
TGTGCCAGCAGCCCTCGTGGCACAGATACGCAGTATTTT
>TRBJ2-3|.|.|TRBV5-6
CASSPGPGKDTQYF
TGTGCCAGCAGCCCTGGGCCGGGGAAAGATACGCAGTATTTT
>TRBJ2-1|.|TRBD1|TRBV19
CASSIGGGGINEQFF
TGTGCCAGTAGTATAGGAGGGGGCGGAATCAATGAGCAGTTCTTC
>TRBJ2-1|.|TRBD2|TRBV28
CASSPGLAGGKQFF
TGTGCCAGCAGTCCGGGGCTAGCGGGCGGTAAGCAGTTCTTC
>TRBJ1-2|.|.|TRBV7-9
CASSLQGFYGYTF
TGTGCCAGCAGCTTACAGGGGTTCTATGGCTACACCTTC
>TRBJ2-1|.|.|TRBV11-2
CASSLATGSQFF
TGTGCCAGCAGCTTGGCTACAGGGTCCCAGTTCTTC
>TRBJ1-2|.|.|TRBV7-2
CASSPEGSNYGYTF
TGTGCCAGCAGCCCAGAAGGGTCTAACTATGGCTACACCTTC
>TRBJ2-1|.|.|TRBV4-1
CASSPYAGTIYNEQFF
TGCGCCAGCAGCCCTTACGCGGGCACCATCTACAATGAGCAGTTCTTC
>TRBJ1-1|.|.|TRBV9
CASSEGGQMNTEAFF
TGTGCCAGCAGCGAGGGAGGACAGATGAACACTGAAGCTTTCTTT
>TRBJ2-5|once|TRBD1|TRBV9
CASSDGTAGTQYF
TGTGCCAGCAGCGATGGGACAGCCGGGACCCAGTACTTC
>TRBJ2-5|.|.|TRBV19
CASRRTIVEETQYF
TGTGCCAGTAGACGGACTATAGTGGAAGAGACCCAGTACTTC
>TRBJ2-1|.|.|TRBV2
CASSNERRSSYNEQFF
TGTGCCAGCAGTAACGAGCGGAGGAGCTCCTACAATGAGCAGTTCTTC
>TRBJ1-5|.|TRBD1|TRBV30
CAWSTDRVNDQPQHF
TGTGCCTGGAGTACGGACAGGGTCAATGATCAGCCCCAGCATTTT
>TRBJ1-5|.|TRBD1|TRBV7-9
CASSLGGQPPFNQPQHF
TGTGCCAGCAGCTTAGGGGGACAGCCGCCCTTTAATCAGCCCCAGCATTTT